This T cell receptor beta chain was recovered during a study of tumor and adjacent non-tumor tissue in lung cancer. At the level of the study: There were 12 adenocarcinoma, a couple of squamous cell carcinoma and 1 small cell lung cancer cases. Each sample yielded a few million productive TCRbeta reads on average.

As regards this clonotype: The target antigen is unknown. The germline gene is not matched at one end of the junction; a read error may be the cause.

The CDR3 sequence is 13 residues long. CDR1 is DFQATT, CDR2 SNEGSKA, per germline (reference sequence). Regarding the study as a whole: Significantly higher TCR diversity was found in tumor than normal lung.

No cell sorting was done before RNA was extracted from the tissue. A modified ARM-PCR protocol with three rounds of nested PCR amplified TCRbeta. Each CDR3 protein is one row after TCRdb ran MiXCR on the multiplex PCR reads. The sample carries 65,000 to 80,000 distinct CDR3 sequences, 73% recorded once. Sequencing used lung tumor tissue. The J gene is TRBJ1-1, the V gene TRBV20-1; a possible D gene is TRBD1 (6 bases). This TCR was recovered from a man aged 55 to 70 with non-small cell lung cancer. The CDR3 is CSARTGRSSETFF. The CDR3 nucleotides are TGCAGTGCTCGTACAGGGCGGAGCTCTGAAACTTTCTTT.